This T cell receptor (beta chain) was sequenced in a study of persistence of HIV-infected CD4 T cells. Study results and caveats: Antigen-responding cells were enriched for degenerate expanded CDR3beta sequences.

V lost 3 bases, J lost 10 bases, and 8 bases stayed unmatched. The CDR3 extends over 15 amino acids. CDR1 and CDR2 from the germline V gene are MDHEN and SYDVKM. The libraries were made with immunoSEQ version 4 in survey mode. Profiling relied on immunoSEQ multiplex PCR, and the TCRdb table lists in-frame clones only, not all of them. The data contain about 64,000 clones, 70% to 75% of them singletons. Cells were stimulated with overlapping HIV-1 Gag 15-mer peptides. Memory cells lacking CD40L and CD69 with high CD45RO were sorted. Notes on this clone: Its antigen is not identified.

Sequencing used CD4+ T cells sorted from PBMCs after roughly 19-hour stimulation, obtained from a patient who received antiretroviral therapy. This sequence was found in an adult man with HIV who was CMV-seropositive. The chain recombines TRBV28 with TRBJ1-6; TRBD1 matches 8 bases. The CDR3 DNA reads TGTGCCAGCAGTTTTAGGCAGGGGGCGAGCTCACCCCTCCACTTT. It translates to CASSFRQGASSPLHF.